This passage covers 32 T cell receptor beta chains from one sample sequenced in a study of blood T cell repertoires in COVID-19. The protocol was immunoSEQ multiplex PCR, while the TCRdb copy is restricted to in-frame clones and leaves out a portion. The sample lists about 320,000 clones, around 90% seen once, with less than 6% in the top ten. The sequencing input was PBMCs or T cells enriched from blood (not recorded which). These TCRs come from a young woman who had recovered from COVID-19.

This rearrangement joins TRBV19 to TRBJ1-1; no firm D call. In germline, CDR1 is LNHDA, CDR2 SQIVND (reference sequence). The CDR3 runs to 14 residues. V lost 5 bases and J 0 bases, leaving 10 bases between the germline ends. The CDR3: CASSPSNMNTEAFF. CDR3 sequence (DNA): TGTGCCAGTAGTCCGTCAAACATGAACACTGAAGCTTTCTTT.

This chain uses TRBV7-2 with TRBJ2-3; D is perhaps TRBD2 (5 bases). CDR1 is SGHTA, CDR2 FQGNSA, per germline. V lost 5 bases and J lost 1, with 16 bases in between. The CDR3 has 16 amino acids. CDR3 sequence: CASSPPGSGGTDTQYF. CDR3 nucleotide sequence: TGTGCCAGCAGCCCCCCCGGAAGCGGAGGCACAGATACGCAGTATTTT.

The V gene is TRBV3-1 (or the pseudogene TRBV3-2), the J gene TRBJ2-5; TRBD1 might be the D (6 bases). CDR1 LGHDT and CDR2 YNNKEL come from the germline V gene (reference sequence). Trimming removed 4 bases at V and 3 bases at J, with 18 bases between. This CDR3 is built from 16 residues. In DNA form, the CDR3 reads TGTGCCAGCAGCCTAAGGCAGGGGATCCGGGAAGAGACCCAGTACTTC. Residues: CASSLRQGIREETQYF.

The chain carries TRBV25-1 and TRBJ1-2, with D unclear. Germline loops: CDR1 MGHDK, CDR2 SYGVNS. Trimming left V 6 bases short and J 0 bases short, with 17 bases between. The CDR3 runs to 16 residues. CDR3 amino acids: CASRPHGEGANYGYTF. CDR3 nucleotide sequence: TGTGCCAGCAGACCTCACGGGGAAGGCGCTAACTATGGCTACACCTTC.

This chain connects TRBV16 to TRBJ1-2; 8 bases line up with TRBD1. With 0 bases clipped from V and 8 bases from J, the junction kept 8 bases outside the gene matches. The CDR3 runs 15 residues. CDR1 and CDR2 (germline): KGHSY, FQNENV. DNA of the CDR3: TGTGCCAGCAGCCAATCCTCAGGGGGCGGTGGAGGCTACACCTTC. It translates to CASSQSSGGGGGYTF.

V gene TRBV25-1 combines with J gene TRBJ1-5; D unclear. Germline V gene data show CDR1 as MGHDK and CDR2 as SYGVNS. The CDR3 sequence is 14 residues long. Trimming removed 5 bases at V and 3 bases at J, with 11 bases between. The CDR3 loop reads CASSLGRNNQPQHF. The CDR3 DNA sequence: TGTGCCAGCAGTCTTGGCAGGAACAATCAGCCCCAGCATTTT.

This chain connects TRBV12-3 or TRBV12-4 to TRBJ1-3; D ambiguous. The CDR3 has 13 amino acids. V lost 5 bases and J lost 2, with 7 bases in between. The CDR3 bases are TGTGCCAGCAGTACGACAACTGGAAACACCATATATTTT. This gives the protein CASSTTTGNTIYF.

This clone was seen only once. This chain uses TRBV3-1 (or the pseudogene TRBV3-2) with TRBJ2-3; the D gene is possibly TRBD1 (5 bases). This CDR3 spans 14 amino acids. Trimming removed 4 bases from V and 5 bases from J, with 13 bases in between. The germline V gene encodes CDR1 LGHDT and CDR2 YNNKEL (reference sequence). The CDR3, as DNA: TGTGCCAGCAGCCCGACAGTGGTGGGAGATACGCAGTATTTT. Translation gives CASSPTVVGDTQYF.

A single count supports this clone. The chain couples TRBV6-2 or TRBV6-3 to TRBJ2-7, with 7 bases identical to TRBD1. With V trimmed by 4 bases and J by 13 bases, 10 bases remained unmatched. Germline V lookup: CDR1 MNHEY, CDR2 SVGEGT. The CDR3 extends over 12 amino acids. As DNA, the CDR3 is TGTGCCAGCAGTTCTCCCACGAGGGGGCCCTACTTC. This encodes CASSSPTRGPYF.

This chain uses TRBV24-1 with TRBJ2-2; D is uncertain. The CDR3 is made up of 15 amino acids. The germline V gene encodes CDR1 KGHDR and CDR2 SFDVKD. V dropped 4 bases and J dropped 4 bases, with 12 bases sitting between them. This CDR3 reads CATSDSRFSTGELFF. CDR3 nucleotide sequence: TGTGCCACCAGTGACTCCCGATTTAGCACCGGGGAGCTGTTTTTT.

This chain uses TRBV19 with TRBJ1-2, with 9 bases that match TRBD1. With V trimmed by 5 bases and J by 6 bases, 10 bases remained unmatched. This CDR3 contains 15 residues. In germline, CDR1 is LNHDA, CDR2 SQIVND (reference sequence). The CDR3 is CASSDTGTGRHGYTF. The CDR3 nucleotides are TGTGCCAGTAGTGATACCGGGACAGGGCGTCATGGCTACACCTTC.

V is TRBV25-1 and J is TRBJ1-1; maybe TRBD1 (6 bases). Trimming removed 2 bases at V and 3 bases at J, with 13 bases between. The CDR3 contains 15 residues. CDR1 is MGHDK, CDR2 SYGVNS, per germline. The CDR3 protein is CASSEVRGSDTEAFF. The CDR3 DNA is TGTGCCAGCAGTGAAGTCAGGGGCTCGGACACTGAAGCTTTCTTT.

J is TRBJ1-1 and V is TRBV7-8; the match to TRBD1 covers 7 bases. CDR3 length: 13 residues. J was trimmed by 6 bases and V by 5 bases; bases with no gene match: 6. The germline CDR1 and CDR2 sequences are SGHVS and FQNEAQ. CDR3: CASSQTGRAEAFF. For the CDR3, the DNA is TGTGCCAGCAGCCAGACAGGGCGGGCTGAAGCTTTCTTT.

This chain connects TRBV7-9 to TRBJ1-2; 7 positions agree with TRBD1. The CDR3 is 14 amino acids. The V and J ends lost 5 bases and 4 bases, in that order; junction bases with no gene match: 7. Per germline, CDR1 SEHNR and CDR2 FQNEAQ (reference sequence). CDR3: CASSKDRSFYGYTF. CDR3 bases: TGTGCCAGCAGCAAGGACAGGTCCTTCTATGGCTACACCTTC.

The V gene is TRBV30, the J gene TRBJ1-1; TRBD1 matches at 7 bases. V was pared by 5 bases and J by 3 bases, with 6 bases of the junction left unmatched. CDR1 and CDR2 from the germline V gene are GTSNPN and SVGIG (reference sequence). The CDR3 spans 13 residues. CDR3 protein: CAWSDRRDTEAFF. DNA for the CDR3: TGTGCCTGGTCGGACAGGAGAGACACTGAAGCTTTCTTT.

This clone appeared once. The rearrangement links TRBV5-1 to TRBJ2-5, with 9 positions matching TRBD1. Germline V gene lookup returns CDR1 SGHRS and CDR2 YFSETQ. Trimming cost V 3 bases and J 5 bases; bases outside gene matches: 8. CDR3 length: 15 amino acids. The CDR3 bases are TGCGCCAGCAGCTCCTCACAGGGGGCCGGGGAGACCCAGTACTTC. Translation: CASSSSQGAGETQYF.

This CDR3 reads CSVAGRVMAEAFF. CDR3 bases: TGCAGCGTGGCCGGGAGGGTGATGGCTGAAGCTTTCTTT. The rearrangement links TRBV29-1 to TRBJ1-1; D not resolved. The CDR3 runs to 13 residues. Trimming stripped 6 bases from V and 6 bases from J, with 17 bases between. From germline, CDR1 is SQVTM and CDR2 ANQGSEA.

The chain carries TRBV10-1 and TRBJ2-2, with TRBD1 matching 9 bases. The ends lost 6 bases at V and 6 bases at J; junction bases unmatched: 5. The CDR3 is made up of 14 amino acids. Germline CDR1 reads WNHNN; CDR2 reads SYGVQD (reference sequence). The CDR3 DNA is TGCGCCAGCAGAGGGACAGGGCGCGCCGGGGAGCTGTTTTTT. Translating it yields CASRGTGRAGELFF.

V usage is TRBV9 and J usage is TRBJ1-1; TRBD1 agrees at 8 bases. There are 15 residues in the CDR3. V lost 3 bases, J lost 5 bases, and 9 bases stayed unmatched. Germline V gene lookup returns CDR1 SGDLS and CDR2 YYNGEE. The CDR3 nucleotides read TGTGCCAGCAGCGCGTTCCCAGGGGGCGCGACTGAAGCTTTCTTT. Amino acids: CASSAFPGGATEAFF. The entire variable domain, with the rest obtained from reference TRBV9 and TRBJ1-1, is as follows: DSGVTQTPKHLITATGQRVTLRCSPRSGDLSVYWYQQSLDQGLQFLIQYYNGEERAKGNILERFSAQQFPDLHSELNLSSLELGDSALYFCASSAFPGGATEAFFGQGTRLTVV.

The chain couples TRBV6-5 to TRBJ2-7; no clear D. This CDR3 is 13 amino acids long. V lost 7 bases and J lost 6, with 16 bases in between. Germline-derived CDR1 and CDR2 are MNHEY and SVGAGI. The CDR3 here is CASTRVASREQYF. The CDR3 DNA follows: TGTGCCAGCACCCGGGTGGCGTCACGCGAGCAGTACTTC.

The table lists this clone with a count of one. The V gene is TRBV19, the J gene TRBJ2-7, with 8 bases lining up with TRBD2. The CDR3 length is 16 residues. After removal of 3 bases from V and 4 bases from J, the junction contained 11 bases not matched to a gene. Germline CDR1 reads LNHDA; CDR2 reads SQIVND (reference sequence). The DNA of the CDR3 is TGTGCCAGTAGTATTAACCCCGGGGGGGCCGGGTACGAGCAGTACTTC. Translated, it gives CASSINPGGAGYEQYF.

The J gene is TRBJ1-5, the V gene TRBV12-3 or TRBV12-4; D gene unclear. There are 13 residues in the CDR3. Between the trimmed V and J ends, which lost 3 bases and 5 bases, there was a span of 8 bases. CDR3 sequence reads: CASSFAVHQPQHF. The CDR3 nucleotides read TGTGCCAGCAGTTTCGCGGTACATCAGCCCCAGCATTTT.

This clone appeared a few times. V is TRBV5-4 and J is TRBJ2-5; TRBD2 aligns across 13 bases. The CDR3 is 17 residues long. Germline assignment: CDR1 SGHNT and CDR2 YYREEE (reference sequence). V trimming: 4 bases; J trimming: 5 bases; junction bases outside the gene matches: 11. The CDR3 is CASSLKTSLAGGETQYF. The CDR3 DNA reads as TGTGCCAGCAGCCTCAAGACTTCACTAGCGGGGGGGGAGACCCAGTACTTC.

The chain links TRBV30 to TRBJ2-1, with D possibly TRBD1 on 5 matching bases. Trimming removed 0 bases from V and 10 bases from J, with 13 bases in between. The length of the CDR3 is 13 residues. CDR1 GTSNPN and CDR2 SVGIG come from the germline V gene (reference sequence). CDR3 sequence reads: CAWSVNSPGEQFF. CDR3 nucleotides: TGTGCCTGGAGTGTAAACTCACCAGGGGAGCAGTTCTTC.

The gene calls are TRBV28 and TRBJ2-5; 8 nucleotides agree with TRBD1. Germline V gene sequence: CDR1 MDHEN, CDR2 SYDVKM. Trimming cost V 3 bases and J 4 bases; bases outside gene matches: 7. The CDR3 sequence is 15 residues long. CDR3 sequence: CASSLTDRVIETQYF. The CDR3 DNA reads as TGTGCCAGCAGTTTGACGGACAGGGTTATAGAGACCCAGTACTTC.

This chain uses TRBV4-1 with TRBJ2-1, with TRBD2 matching 8 bases. The CDR3 is made up of 14 amino acids. Germline V gene data show CDR1 as MGHRA and CDR2 as YSYEKL. V was clipped by 1 base and J by 15 bases; unmatched bases: 11. The DNA for the CDR3 is TGCGCCAGCAGCCAAGTTCTGCCGGGACTAGGCATGTTCTTC. This codes for CASSQVLPGLGMFF.

The chain uses TRBV3-1 (or the pseudogene TRBV3-2) and TRBJ1-6; tentative D call: TRBD1 (5 bases). The CDR3 is made up of 17 amino acids. CDR1 and CDR2 (germline): LGHDT, YNNKEL (reference sequence). V lost 2 bases to trimming and J lost 6 bases, with 17 bases between them. The CDR3 sequence: CASSQMVGGVGNSPLHF. CDR3 DNA sequence: TGTGCCAGCAGCCAAATGGTTGGGGGGGTGGGTAATTCACCCCTCCACTTT.

V usage is TRBV2 and J usage is TRBJ1-1; D remains unclear. The CDR3 spans 14 residues. From germline, CDR1 is SNHLY and CDR2 FYNNEI. V lost 2 bases and J lost 7, with 14 bases in between. As DNA, the CDR3 is TGTGCCAGCAGTGAACCCGCAGGTCAACGTGAAGCTTTCTTT. Its protein product is CASSEPAGQREAFF.

The V call is TRBV5-6, the J call TRBJ1-6, with a tentative D call TRBD1 (5 bases). V was pared by 0 bases and J by 1 base, with 8 bases between. The CDR3 totals 16 residues. Germline CDR1 and CDR2: SGHDT and YYEEEE. The CDR3 loop is CASSLGAGSYNSPLHF. CDR3 in DNA: TGTGCCAGCAGCTTGGGGGCAGGGTCCTATAATTCACCCCTCCACTTT.

This chain links TRBV5-1 with TRBJ1-1; D might be TRBD1 (5 bases). This CDR3 spans 13 amino acids. Trimming removed 3 bases at V and 7 bases at J, with 13 bases between. CDR1 SGHRS and CDR2 YFSETQ come from the germline V gene. CDR3 protein: CASSWEGVGEAFF. CDR3 DNA sequence: TGCGCCAGCAGCTGGGAAGGGGTCGGTGAAGCTTTCTTT.

The CDR3 spells CSVEEAGFYGYTF. The CDR3 nucleotides read TGCAGCGTTGAAGAGGCCGGGTTCTATGGCTACACCTTC. J is TRBJ1-2 and V is TRBV29-1; D ambiguous. V was shortened by 0 bases and J by 4 bases, with 9 bases between the two germline ends. The CDR3 loop spans 13 amino acids. Germline V gene lookup returns CDR1 SQVTM and CDR2 ANQGSEA.

V is TRBV6-4 and J is TRBJ1-6; tentatively, D is TRBD1 (5 bases). CDR1 is MRHNA and CDR2 is SNTAGT in the germline V gene. The CDR3 is 16 amino acids. V was clipped by 2 bases and J by 9 bases, with 17 bases between them. CDR3: CASSDPSGQGSSPLHF. The CDR3 DNA reads TGTGCCAGCAGTGACCCCTCCGGTCAGGGAAGTTCACCCCTCCACTTT.